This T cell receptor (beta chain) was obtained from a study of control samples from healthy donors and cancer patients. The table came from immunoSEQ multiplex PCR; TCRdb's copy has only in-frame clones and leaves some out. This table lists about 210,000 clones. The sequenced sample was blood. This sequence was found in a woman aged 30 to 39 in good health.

The CDR3 sequence: CASSLEPANGYTF. CDR3 nucleotide sequence: TGTGCCAGCAGCTTGGAGCCAGCTAATGGCTACACCTTC. This chain links TRBV5-6 with TRBJ1-2; D not certain. This CDR3 contains 13 residues. CDR1 and CDR2 from the germline V gene are SGHDT and YYEEEE. Deletions cut 0 bases from V and 6 bases from J, with 9 bases between.